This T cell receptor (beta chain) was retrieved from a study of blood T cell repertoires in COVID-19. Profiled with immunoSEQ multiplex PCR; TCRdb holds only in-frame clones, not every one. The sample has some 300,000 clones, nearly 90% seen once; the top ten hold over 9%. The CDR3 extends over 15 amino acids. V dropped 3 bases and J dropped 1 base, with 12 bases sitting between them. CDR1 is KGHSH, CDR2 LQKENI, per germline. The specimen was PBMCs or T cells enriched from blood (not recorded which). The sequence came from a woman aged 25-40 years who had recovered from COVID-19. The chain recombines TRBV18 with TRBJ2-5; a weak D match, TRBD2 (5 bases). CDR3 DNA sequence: TGTGCCAGCTCACCGTACAGCGGTACCCAAGAGACCCAGTACTTC. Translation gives CASSPYSGTQETQYF.